Listed here is a single T cell receptor (beta chain). This entry is derived from a study of shared clonotypes between healthy human individuals. Naive-designated CD8 cells lacked CD45RO, were positively enriched for CCR7, and omitted terminally differentiated effector memory CD45RA+ cells. Repertoires were generated with immunoSEQ multiplex PCR, while TCRdb's copy carries only in-frame clones and drops some. The repertoire holds hundreds of thousands of clones, with roughly 96% as singletons. This receptor was taken from a young woman in good health. Source material: naive CD8+ T cells sorted from blood.

The CDR3 DNA sequence: TGTGCCAGCAGCTTAGTGACAGGTCCTAACTATGGCTACACCTTC. Translation: CASSLVTGPNYGYTF. The V and J genes are TRBV13 and TRBJ1-2; D possibly corresponds to TRBD1 (6 bases). The CDR3 runs 15 residues. V lost 1 base, J lost 0 bases, and 9 bases lay in between. From germline, CDR1 is PRHDT and CDR2 FYEKMQ (reference sequence).